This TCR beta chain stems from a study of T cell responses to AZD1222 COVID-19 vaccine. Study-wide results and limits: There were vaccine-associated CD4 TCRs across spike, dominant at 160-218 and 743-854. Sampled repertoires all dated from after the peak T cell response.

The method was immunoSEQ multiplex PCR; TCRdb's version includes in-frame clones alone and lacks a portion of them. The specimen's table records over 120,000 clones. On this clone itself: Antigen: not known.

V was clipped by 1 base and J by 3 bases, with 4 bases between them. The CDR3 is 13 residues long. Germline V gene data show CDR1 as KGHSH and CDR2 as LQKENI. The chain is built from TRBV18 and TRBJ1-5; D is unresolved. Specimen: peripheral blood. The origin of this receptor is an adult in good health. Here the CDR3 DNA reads TGTGCCAGCTCACCACTAAACAATCAGCCCCAGCATTTT. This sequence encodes CASSPLNNQPQHF.